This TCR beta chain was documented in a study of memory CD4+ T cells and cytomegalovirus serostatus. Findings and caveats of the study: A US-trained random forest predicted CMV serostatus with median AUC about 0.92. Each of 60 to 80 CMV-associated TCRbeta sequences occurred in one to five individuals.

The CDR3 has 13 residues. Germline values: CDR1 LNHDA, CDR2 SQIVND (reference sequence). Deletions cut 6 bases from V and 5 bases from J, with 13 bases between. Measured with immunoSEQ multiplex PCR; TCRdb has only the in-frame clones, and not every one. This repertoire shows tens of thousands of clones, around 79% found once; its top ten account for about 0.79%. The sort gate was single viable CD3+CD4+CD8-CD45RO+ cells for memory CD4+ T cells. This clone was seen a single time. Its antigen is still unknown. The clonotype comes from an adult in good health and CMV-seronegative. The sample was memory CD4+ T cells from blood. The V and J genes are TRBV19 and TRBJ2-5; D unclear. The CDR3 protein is CASSPPNAETQYF. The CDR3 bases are TGTGCCAGTAGCCCCCCCAATGCGGAGACCCAGTACTTC.